The 18 T cell receptor beta chains presented below share a single source sample, sequenced in a study of monozygotic twins with inflammatory bowel disease. TCRdb processed the 5' RACE reads again and assigns one entry to each CDR3 protein, with no DNA. The repertoire shows over 150,000 distinct CDR3 sequences; the top ten hold approximately 3%. Sequencing was done on a sample of blood. The origin of the receptors is a human donor with ulcerative colitis or Crohn's disease, or a healthy co-twin of an affected twin (not recorded which).

CDR3 sequence reads: CASSPLDRGNADTQYF. This chain links TRBV18 with TRBJ2-3; TCRdb gives TRBD1 as the D gene, but with no DNA this cannot be confirmed. The CDR3 consists of 16 residues. CDR1 is KGHSH and CDR2 is LQKENI in the germline V gene. The full variable domain, with the rest looked up from reference TRBV18 and TRBJ2-3, is NAGVMQNPRHLVRRRGQEARLRCSPMKGHSHVYWYRQLPEEGLKFMVYLQKENIIDESGMPKERFSAEFPKEGPSILRIQQVVRGDSAAYFCASSPLDRGNADTQYFGPGTRLTVL.

The chain carries TRBV9 and TRBJ2-6; TCRdb outputs TRBD2, but without DNA this stays unchecked. The CDR3 extends over 17 amino acids. Germline lookup yields CDR1 SGDLS and CDR2 YYNGEE. CDR3: CASTTSDFSSGANVLTF.

This chain uses TRBV24-1 with TRBJ2-5; TCRdb proposes TRBD1, but this gene call is untestable without DNA. The germline gives CDR1 KGHDR, CDR2 SFDVKD. CDR3 length: 14 amino acids. The CDR3 spells CATSDGGRQETQYF.

The CDR3 here is CASSTTGKIYEQYF. The rearrangement uses TRBV28 and TRBJ2-7; TCRdb outputs TRBD1, but without DNA this stays unchecked. CDR1 is MDHEN and CDR2 is SYDVKM in the germline V gene. The CDR3 is 14 residues long.

The chain carries TRBV20-1 and TRBJ2-2. The V gene's germline CDR1 is DFQATT and CDR2 SNEGSKA (reference sequence). This CDR3 contains 15 residues. This CDR3 is CSASVRERATGELFF.

The chain links TRBV7-9 to TRBJ1-6. The CDR3 runs to 12 residues. The germline CDR1 and CDR2 sequences are SEHNR and FQNEAQ (reference sequence). CDR3 region: CASSVINSPLHF.

The chain carries TRBV5-1 and TRBJ2-7; TCRdb's D gene call, TRBD1, goes unchecked for lack of DNA. This CDR3 region has 13 residues. Germline-derived CDR1 and CDR2 are SGHRS and YFSETQ. The CDR3 here is CASGRQGLYEQYF. Looking up the rest from reference TRBV5-1 and TRBJ2-7 gives the full variable domain: KAGVTQTPRYLIKTRGQQVTLSCSPISGHRSVSWYQQTPGQGLQFLFEYFSETQRNKGNFPGRFSGRQFSNSRSEMNVSTLELGDSALYLCASGRQGLYEQYFGPGTRLTVT.

The J gene is TRBJ1-1, the V gene TRBV18. Germline V gene sequence: CDR1 KGHSH, CDR2 LQKENI. The CDR3 contains 13 residues. CDR3 sequence: CASSSTPNTEAFF.

The V call is TRBV7-8, the J call TRBJ2-7. Germline V gene sequence: CDR1 SGHVS, CDR2 FQNEAQ. CDR3 length: 14 amino acids. The CDR3 loop reads CASSLGGLSYEQYF.

The gene calls are TRBV29-1 and TRBJ2-7; absent DNA, TCRdb's TRBD1 call cannot be checked. The CDR3 sequence is 15 residues long. The V gene's germline CDR1 is SQVTM and CDR2 ANQGSEA. This chain's CDR3 is CSARGGGGIGVEQYF.

The V and J genes are TRBV28 and TRBJ2-7; the TCRdb call, TRBD2, lacks DNA for checking. Germline loops: CDR1 MDHEN, CDR2 SYDVKM. The CDR3 spans 15 residues. The CDR3 spells CASSLRTSGAYEQYF.

This chain connects TRBV11-2 to TRBJ2-7; TCRdb returns TRBD2, unconfirmable since there is no DNA. This CDR3 has 16 residues. Germline V CDR1 and CDR2: SGHAT, FQNNGV. The CDR3 reads CASSYSPGTSGSPSYF.

The chain joins TRBV29-1 to TRBJ2-3; TCRdb indicates TRBD1, and absent DNA this call remains unverified. This CDR3 spans 14 amino acids. Germline CDR1 and CDR2: SQVTM and ANQGSEA. CDR3 sequence reads: CSVERGRVTDTQYF.

V usage is TRBV7-7 and J usage is TRBJ2-2; with no DNA, the TCRdb D assignment of TRBD1 cannot be verified. CDR3 size: 15 residues. CDR1 and CDR2 (germline): SSHAT, FNYEAQ (reference sequence). The CDR3 protein is CASSPFPGGTGELFF.

V gene TRBV19 combines with J gene TRBJ2-1. This CDR3 has 13 amino acids. Germline CDR1 is LNHDA and CDR2 is SQIVND (reference sequence). The chain's CDR3 is CASSMGLRNEQFF.

The rearrangement uses TRBV5-1 and TRBJ1-2. CDR3 length: 11 residues. Germline CDR1 and CDR2: SGHRS and YFSETQ. The CDR3 protein is CTRATLTGYTF.

The chain employs TRBV20-1 and TRBJ2-7; TCRdb's D gene call, TRBD1, goes unchecked for lack of DNA. The CDR3 consists of 15 residues. CDR1 and CDR2 (germline): DFQATT, SNEGSKA (reference sequence). CDR3: CSAESPSRTTYEQYF.

This chain links TRBV20-1 with TRBJ1-5. The germline gives CDR1 DFQATT, CDR2 SNEGSKA (reference sequence). The CDR3 totals 14 residues. The CDR3 spells CSASGQGLNQPQHF.